Below, 13 T cell receptor beta chains from the same sample are listed, as sequenced in a study of blood T cells in healthy people across ages. Next came a second PCR, run for 7 to 11 cycles, which used a sample-barcoded 5' primer along with a J-beta primer mix. Each CDR3 protein is one row after TCRdb ran MiXCR on the 5' RACE reads. The repertoire has hundreds of thousands of distinct CDR3 sequences, around 31% of them found once; the top ten carry approximately 14%. The material sequenced was blood. The receptor set was obtained from a woman aged 80 or over in good health.

The table lists this clonotype with many counts. V and J are TRBV9 and TRBJ2-7; 8 nucleotides match TRBD1. CDR1 is SGDLS and CDR2 is YYNGEE in the germline V gene. With 4 bases clipped from V and 3 bases from J, the junction kept 12 bases outside the gene matches. The CDR3 spans 16 residues. The CDR3 DNA is TGTGCCAGCAGCCCCAGACCCGGGACAGGTAGCTACGAGCAGTACTTC. As protein: CASSPRPGTGSYEQYF.

This clonotype was picked up a small number of times. The chain has TRBV2 and TRBJ2-5, with a tentative D call TRBD1 (6 bases). The V and J ends lost 4 bases and 1 base respectively, with 13 bases between them. Germline V gene data show CDR1 as SNHLY and CDR2 as FYNNEI. The CDR3 has 15 residues. The CDR3 loop reads CASSAGGLTQETQYF. As DNA, the CDR3 is TGTGCCAGCAGTGCTGGGGGCCTTACCCAAGAGACCCAGTACTTC.

This chain joins TRBV7-9 and TRBJ2-4; either TRBD1 or TRBD2 may supply D (5 bases each). Gene TRBJ2-7 matches the end of the DNA better, so the J call may be wrong. The CDR3 loop spans 14 amino acids. Per the germline V gene, CDR1 is SEHNR and CDR2 is FQNEAQ (reference sequence). The CDR3 nucleotides read TGTGCCAGCAGCTTCGATGGGGGTCCCTACGAGCAGTACTTC. Translating gives CASSFDGGPYEQYF.

The chain combines TRBV30 with TRBJ2-1, with D unclear. Germline V gene lookup returns CDR1 GTSNPN and CDR2 SVGIG (reference sequence). The CDR3 sequence is 14 residues long. Deletions cut 1 base from V and 7 bases from J, with 14 bases between. The CDR3 loop is CAWSGSVLWNEQFF. Written as DNA, the CDR3 is TGTGCCTGGAGTGGGTCAGTACTGTGGAATGAGCAGTTCTTC.

The sample holds many counts of this clonotype. This chain connects TRBV30 to TRBJ2-1; 9 bases agree with TRBD2. CDR1 is GTSNPN, CDR2 SVGIG, per germline (reference sequence). CDR3 size: 12 residues. Losses at the gene ends were 8 bases for V and 7 bases for J; bases not matched to a gene: 6. CDR3 coding DNA: TGTGCCGCCGCGGGGGGGCGAAATGAGCAGTTCTTC. It translates to CAAAGGRNEQFF.

V gene TRBV5-1 combines with J gene TRBJ2-6, with 8 bases identical to TRBD1. Germline trimming cut 6 bases from V and 0 bases from J; bases unmatched to any gene: 8. This CDR3 is 17 amino acids long. From germline, CDR1 is SGHRS and CDR2 YFSETQ. The DNA of the CDR3 is TGCGCCAGCACTCCGGGACAGGCCGTCTCTGGGGCCAACGTCCTGACTTTC. Translating gives CASTPGQAVSGANVLTF.

This clonotype was detected ten times or more. The V gene is TRBV29-1, the J gene TRBJ1-2, with 7 bases fitting TRBD1. The CDR3 is made up of 14 amino acids. The germline V gene has CDR1 SQVTM and CDR2 ANQGSEA. V lost 3 bases to trimming and J lost 4 bases; unmatched junction nucleotides: 8. CDR3 sequence: CSVEQGVSSYGYTF. DNA of the CDR3: TGCAGCGTTGAGCAGGGGGTATCTTCCTATGGCTACACCTTC.

This clonotype was observed many times. V usage is TRBV10-3 and J usage is TRBJ2-1; D is perhaps TRBD1 (5 bases). The CDR3 loop spans 13 amino acids. Germline V gene lookup returns CDR1 ENHRY and CDR2 SYGVKD. V dropped 7 bases and J dropped 4 bases, with 11 bases sitting between them. This chain's CDR3 is CAIIPDSYNEQFF. The CDR3 nucleotides are TGTGCCATCATCCCCGACAGTTACAATGAGCAGTTCTTC.

As concerns this clonotype: This may be a read error, as it is one base from a much larger clone. The V call is TRBV2, the J call TRBJ2-7; the match to TRBD2 covers 7 bases. The CDR3 has 13 amino acids. The germline V gene has CDR1 SNHLY and CDR2 FYNNEI. V gave up 10 bases and J gave up 7 bases; unmatched junction bases: 13. CDR3 sequence (DNA): TGTGCCAAGGAGCGGGGAAGGACTGGTGAGCAGTACTTC. Its translation is CAKERGRTGEQYF.

In this sample, this clonotype turned up once. The V gene is TRBV5-1, the J gene TRBJ2-1; 11 bases fit TRBD2. The CDR3 sequence is 14 residues long. Germline lookup yields CDR1 SGHRS and CDR2 YFSETQ. Trimming removed 4 bases from V and 8 bases from J; junction bases left unmatched: 5. The CDR3 coding sequence is TGCGCCAGCAGCCGGACTAGCGGGTTCGATGAGCAGTTCTTC. Its protein product is CASSRTSGFDEQFF.

This clonotype showed up many times. V gene TRBV29-1 combines with J gene TRBJ2-1, with a tentative D call TRBD1 (5 bases). The CDR3 has 11 residues. Germline V gene data show CDR1 as SQVTM and CDR2 as ANQGSEA. The germline V and J ends were trimmed by 7 bases and 9 bases, with 13 bases remaining between them. The CDR3 DNA reads as TGCAGCGGAGGACATAACGGTGAGCAGTTCTTC. Its translation: CSGGHNGEQFF.

This clonotype came up many times. The V call is TRBV5-1, the J call TRBJ1-2, with 10 bases matching TRBD1. This CDR3 region has 14 residues. CDR1 SGHRS and CDR2 YFSETQ come from the germline V gene. The trim removed 4 bases at V and 6 bases at J, leaving 6 bases unmatched. The CDR3 spells CASSVAGTGDGYTF. CDR3 DNA sequence: TGCGCCAGCAGCGTAGCCGGGACAGGGGATGGCTACACCTTC.

The J gene is TRBJ1-2, the V gene TRBV15, with D possibly matching TRBD1 (5 bases). Germline lookup yields CDR1 LNHNV and CDR2 YYDKDF (reference sequence). This CDR3 has 13 residues. V lost 1 base to trimming and J lost 4 bases, with 7 bases between them. CDR3 loop: CATSRADTYGYTF. For the CDR3, the DNA is TGTGCCACCAGCAGAGCGGACACCTATGGCTACACCTTC. The whole variable domain, remainder taken from reference TRBV15 and TRBJ1-2, is DAMVIQNPRYQVTQFGKPVTLSCSQTLNHNVMYWYQQKSSQAPKLLFHYYDKDFNNEADTPDNFQSRRPNTSFCFLDIRSPGLGDTAMYLCATSRADTYGYTFGSGTRLTVV.